Listed below are T cell receptor beta chains from one sample, sequenced in a study of immune evolution from preneoplasia to lung adenocarcinoma. This table comes from immunoSEQ multiplex PCR, and its TCRdb copy is limited to in-frame clones, with some not included. The repertoire consists of approximately 3,000 clones, with roughly nine tenths occurring once and the leading ten covering around 3.1%. Sequenced input: FFPE adjacent normal lung tissue. The receptors were sampled from a person between 65 and 79 years old with lung adenocarcinoma. The CDR3 runs from the conserved cysteine through the conserved F or W. A D gene is named only where the DNA matches it firmly.

D,V,CDR3
.,TRBV19,CASSISNSGSYEQYF
.,TRBV19,CASSIPGDGARQPQHF
.,TRBV6-4,CASTPGPGANVLTF
TRBD1,TRBV7-6,CASSERPGQGARGYTF
TRBD1,TRBV2,CASSHGQGASEQYF
.,TRBV6-6,CASSYGPGDNEQYF
.,TRBV6-5,CASSYGDSSYEQYF
.,TRBV5-1,CASSLNGRSSTDTQYF
TRBD1,TRBV28,CASSYRGTGELFF
.,TRBV20-1,CSAREPNGAFF